The T cell receptor beta chain described here comes from a study of T-cell memory formation after mild COVID-19. Whole-study context: Clusters of TCRs were largely donor specific. Overall study results and limits: CD4+ contracting clones lay mainly in CM and EM, CD8+ ones in EMRA.

V lost 3 bases to trimming and J lost 2 bases; unmatched junction nucleotides: 9. The CDR3 sequence is 17 residues long. Germline loops: CDR1 KGHDR, CDR2 SFDVKD. 5'RACE with constant-segment primers yielded barcoded, UMI-tagged TCR alpha and TCR beta cDNA libraries. TCRdb called the 5' RACE reads again in MiXCR, with one record for every CDR3 protein. Among 470,000 or so distinct CDR3 sequences listed, around a quarter were seen once. In the case of this clonotype: The antigen is undetermined.

The sequence was obtained from an adult woman who had mild COVID-19 (a few samples of this study predate the infection). Cell type and time point are not known. This chain uses TRBV24-1 with TRBJ2-3; 8 positions match TRBD2. The sample was PBMCs or a T cell subset sorted from them (not recorded which). The CDR3 nucleotides are TGTGCCACCAGTGATCCAGTCCGGGAGGGGAACACAGATACGCAGTATTTT. Its protein product is CATSDPVREGNTDTQYF.